These 25 T cell receptor beta chains were all obtained from the same sample, sequenced in a study of blood T cells in healthy people across ages. Combining a sample-barcoded 5' primer with a J-beta primer mix, a second PCR ran for 7 to 11 cycles. In TCRdb, the 5' RACE reads were re-called with MiXCR into one record per CDR3 protein. The table shows some 1.8 million distinct CDR3 sequences, with about two fifths occurring only once. The specimen was blood. The source of these receptors is a human donor in good health.

The table lists this clonotype with a count of one. J is TRBJ2-7 and V is TRBV9, with D possibly being TRBD1 (6 bases). V was pared by 0 bases and J by 3 bases, with 16 bases between. The germline V gene has CDR1 SGDLS and CDR2 YYNGEE. The CDR3 is made up of 16 amino acids. CDR3 bases: TGTGCCAGCAGCGTAGCCCTCGCCACAGGGAGCTACGAGCAGTACTTC. Its protein is CASSVALATGSYEQYF.

The chain uses TRBV3-1 and TRBJ2-4; the D gene could be TRBD1 or TRBD2 (5 bases each). The DNA matches TRBJ2-7 better at its end, which makes the J call doubtful. Germline lookup yields CDR1 LGHDT and CDR2 YNNKEL (reference sequence). The CDR3 spans 15 residues. CDR3 nucleotides: TGTGCCAGCAGCCAAGGGGGGACCCCACTCTACGAGCAGTACTTC. It specifies CASSQGGTPLYEQYF.

The chain combines TRBV9 with TRBJ2-7, with TRBD2 matching 7 bases. The CDR3 contains 15 residues. Germline V gene sequence: CDR1 SGDLS, CDR2 YYNGEE. Losses at the gene ends were 0 bases for V and 3 bases for J; bases not matched to a gene: 6. CDR3 DNA sequence: TGTGCCAGCAGCGTAGGGGGAGGGGCAGTCTACGAGCAGTACTTC. As protein: CASSVGGGAVYEQYF.

The sample holds a few counts of this clonotype. The chain couples TRBV29-1 to TRBJ1-2; no definite D call. Looked up from germline, CDR1 is SQVTM and CDR2 is ANQGSEA. V lost 3 bases to trimming and J lost 1 base, with 6 bases between them. This CDR3 comprises 12 residues. CDR3 bases: TGCAGCGTTGACAACGTTAACTATGGCTACACCTTC. Translation gives CSVDNVNYGYTF.

The chain couples TRBV12-3 or TRBV12-4 to TRBJ1-1; TRBD1 matches 7 bases. The trim removed 5 bases at V and 5 bases at J, leaving 8 bases unmatched. The CDR3 length is 14 residues. CDR3 DNA: TGTGCCAGCAGTCCAACAGGGGTCGAGACTGAAGCTTTCTTT. Its protein product is CASSPTGVETEAFF.

This clonotype is a singleton in its sample. The CDR3 DNA reads TGCAGTGCCGGCCGAGGGGGGGGGACGACGGGCAATCAGCCCCAGCATTTT. It specifies CSAGRGGGTTGNQPQHF. V gene TRBV20-1 combines with J gene TRBJ1-5; a possible D gene is TRBD1 (6 bases). The CDR3 has 17 amino acids. Germline CDR1 and CDR2: DFQATT and SNEGSKA (reference sequence). V lost 6 bases and J 2 bases, leaving 23 bases between the germline ends.

This clonotype came up a few times. The genes are TRBV25-1 and TRBJ1-2; possibly TRBD1 for D (5 bases). The CDR3 is 18 residues long. Germline CDR1 is MGHDK and CDR2 is SYGVNS. The germline V and J ends were trimmed by 3 bases and 3 bases, with 23 bases remaining between them. The CDR3 here is CASSDSKFGTPTYYGYTF. CDR3 in DNA: TGTGCCAGCAGTGATTCCAAGTTCGGGACTCCAACCTACTATGGCTACACCTTC.

The rearrangement joins TRBV2 to TRBJ2-5, with 11 bases lining up with TRBD2. CDR3 size: 14 residues. Looked up from germline, CDR1 is SNHLY and CDR2 is FYNNEI. The V segment lost 6 bases and the J segment 11 bases; nucleotides outside the gene matches: 11. DNA of the CDR3: TGTGCCAGCAGAGTAGCGGGGGGGCACCATGAGCAGTACTTC. It yields the protein CASRVAGGHHEQYF.

CDR3 amino acids: CASSSRGGADTQYF. The CDR3 bases are TGTGCCAGCAGCTCGCGGGGGGGGGCAGATACGCAGTATTTT. V and J are TRBV7-2 and TRBJ2-3, with TRBD2 identical over 9 bases. The V gene's germline CDR1 is SGHTA and CDR2 FQGNSA. The CDR3 spans 14 residues. The junction had 3 bases not matched to a gene; V was cut back by 4 bases and J by 4 bases.

Only a few counts were recorded for this clonotype. The genes are TRBV12-3 or TRBV12-4 and TRBJ1-1; no clear D. The CDR3 is 14 amino acids. With 5 bases removed from V and 3 bases from J, the gap between germline ends came to 13 bases. CDR3 protein: CASSPGAWDTEAFF. In DNA, the CDR3 is TGTGCCAGCAGTCCCGGAGCGTGGGACACTGAAGCTTTCTTT.

This chain joins TRBV4-3 and TRBJ1-4; weak D call: TRBD1 (6 bases). CDR3 length: 14 amino acids. Trimming took off 2 bases at V and 6 bases at J, with 10 bases between the two ends. Germline-derived CDR1 and CDR2 are LGHNA and YSLEER. CDR3 in DNA: TGCGCCAGCAGCCAACGGACAGAATATGAAAAACTGTTTTTT. This gives the protein CASSQRTEYEKLFF.

This chain joins TRBV4-3 and TRBJ2-1, with 12 bases lining up with TRBD2. J was trimmed by 9 bases and V by 4 bases; bases with no gene match: 13. Germline V gives CDR1 LGHNA, CDR2 YSLEER. The CDR3 totals 17 residues. CDR3 sequence reads: CASSPRLSSGGAVEQFF. The CDR3 DNA reads TGCGCCAGCAGCCCCCGTCTTTCTAGCGGGGGGGCTGTTGAGCAGTTCTTC.

This clonotype was seen a handful of times. This rearrangement joins TRBV4-2 to TRBJ2-1; 14 positions match TRBD2. This CDR3 is built from 15 residues. Germline trimming cut 5 bases from V and 11 bases from J; bases unmatched to any gene: 8. CDR1 is LGHNA and CDR2 is YNFKEQ in the germline V gene. The CDR3 DNA sequence: TGTGCCAGCAGCGACGGACTAGCGGGGGGACGAAAGCAGTTCTTC. This gives the protein CASSDGLAGGRKQFF.

This chain joins TRBV29-1 and TRBJ2-1; D possibly uses TRBD1 or TRBD2 (6 bases each). V was clipped by 6 bases and J by 4 bases, with 22 bases between them. The CDR3 runs to 16 residues. Germline V gene sequence: CDR1 SQVTM, CDR2 ANQGSEA. CDR3 region: CSVLGGSETRYNEQFF. Written as DNA, the CDR3 is TGCAGCGTCCTAGGGGGGAGTGAGACTCGATACAATGAGCAGTTCTTC.

The sample holds a few counts of this clonotype. This chain connects TRBV9 to TRBJ2-1, with 7 bases matching TRBD2. CDR1 is SGDLS and CDR2 is YYNGEE in the germline V gene. The CDR3 covers 16 residues. Trimming at V came to 0 bases and at J to 7 bases, leaving 10 bases not matched to a gene. CDR3 residues: CASSVVGGNSRNEQFF. CDR3 DNA: TGTGCCAGCAGCGTAGTGGGGGGGAACAGCCGAAATGAGCAGTTCTTC.

This clonotype was picked up a small number of times. The chain has TRBV7-9 and TRBJ2-7; 7 nucleotides match TRBD2. Germline values: CDR1 SEHNR, CDR2 FQNEAQ (reference sequence). The CDR3 loop spans 15 amino acids. Germline trimming cut 2 bases from V and 3 bases from J; bases unmatched to any gene: 7. As DNA, the CDR3 is TGTGCCAGCAGCTTACCGGGAGCGGGGATCTACGAGCAGTACTTC. Its protein is CASSLPGAGIYEQYF.

The CDR3 DNA reads as TGTGCCACCAGCAGATACTCGGCCGAAATGACCCAGTACTTC. It specifies CATSRYSAEMTQYF. The chain has TRBV15 and TRBJ2-5, with D unclear. The CDR3 sequence is 14 residues long. Germline V gene lookup returns CDR1 LNHNV and CDR2 YYDKDF (reference sequence). V was pared by 2 bases and J by 7 bases, with 14 bases between.

The V call is TRBV6-2 or TRBV6-3, the J call TRBJ2-4; D gene unclear. This CDR3 has 13 amino acids. With 6 bases removed from V and 0 bases from J, the gap between germline ends came to 6 bases. Per germline, CDR1 MNHEY and CDR2 SVGEGT. The CDR3 region has the DNA TGTGCCAGCAGCGACGGAGCCAAAAACATTCAGTACTTC. Protein: CASSDGAKNIQYF.

This clonotype came up a few times. The rearrangement joins TRBV7-2 to TRBJ2-7; 9 bases are a match to TRBD2. Germline V CDR1 and CDR2: SGHTA, FQGNSA. The V and J ends lost 2 bases and 6 bases, in that order; junction bases with no gene match: 8. The CDR3 totals 15 residues. CDR3 amino acids: CASSLKAGGPGEQYF. The CDR3 DNA sequence: TGTGCCAGCAGCTTAAAGGCGGGGGGGCCAGGCGAGCAGTACTTC.

The sample holds a few counts of this clonotype. This rearrangement joins TRBV4-1 to TRBJ2-1; the match to TRBD2 covers 12 bases. The germline V gene encodes CDR1 MGHRA and CDR2 YSYEKL. J was trimmed by 12 bases and V by 1 base; bases with no gene match: 10. This CDR3 is 16 amino acids long. The CDR3 spells CASSQGTSGVIEVQFF. In DNA, the CDR3 is TGCGCCAGCAGCCAAGGGACTAGCGGGGTGATTGAGGTGCAGTTCTTC.

This clonotype was counted only a few times. This sequence joins TRBV5-1 and TRBJ2-4; 7 positions match TRBD1. Near its end, the DNA agrees better with TRBJ2-7, so the J call may be wrong. This CDR3 region has 15 residues. Germline CDR1 is SGHRS and CDR2 is YFSETQ. CDR3 nucleotides: TGCGCCAGCAGCTTGGTCCCCCGGGACAGCTACGAGCAGTACTTC. It encodes CASSLVPRDSYEQYF.

The chain combines TRBV6-5 with TRBJ2-3; D gene unclear. The germline gives CDR1 MNHEY, CDR2 SVGAGI. There are 14 residues in the CDR3. V lost 2 bases and J 2 bases, leaving 8 bases between the germline ends. The CDR3 coding sequence is TGTGCCAGCAGTTACACCCTTCTCACAGATACGCAGTATTTT. Protein product: CASSYTLLTDTQYF.

This clonotype has just a few counts. The CDR3 DNA follows: TGTGCCAGCAGCTTATCTCCTAGCGCCCCGAAGGAGACCCAGTACTTC. Protein: CASSLSPSAPKETQYF. V usage is TRBV7-2 and J usage is TRBJ2-5; tentative D call: TRBD2 (6 bases). Germline CDR1 reads SGHTA; CDR2 reads FQGNSA. Between the trimmed V and J ends, which lost 2 bases and 5 bases, there was a span of 18 bases. The CDR3 is made up of 16 amino acids.

The V call is TRBV7-2, the J call TRBJ2-6; 10 nucleotides align to TRBD1. Germline CDR1 reads SGHTA; CDR2 reads FQGNSA. V dropped 3 bases and J dropped 2; count of bases not matched to a gene: 4. CDR3 size: 17 residues. CDR3 bases: TGTGCCAGCAGCTTGTGGACAGGGGGTGCTGGGGCCAACGTCCTGACTTTC. Its protein is CASSLWTGGAGANVLTF.

V usage is TRBV7-9 and J usage is TRBJ2-2; D call uncertain. This CDR3 spans 13 amino acids. Trimming took off 5 bases at V and 4 bases at J, with 8 bases between the two ends. The germline V gene encodes CDR1 SEHNR and CDR2 FQNEAQ (reference sequence). The CDR3 coding sequence is TGTGCCAGCAGCCCAGACTTCACCGGGGAGCTGTTTTTT. Protein sequence: CASSPDFTGELFF.